The clone carrying this T cell receptor beta chain was observed a few times. This specimen comes from a study of blood T cells in healthy people across ages. The second PCR ran about 7 to 12 cycles with a sample-barcoded 5' primer and J-beta primers. TCRdb ran MiXCR on the 5' RACE reads and lists one entry per CDR3 protein. The repertoire holds 1.5 million or so distinct CDR3 sequences, with roughly 43% as singletons. Trimming took 4 bases from V and 7 from J; bases not matched to a gene: 7. The CDR3 has 16 amino acids. Germline CDR1 is MNHEY and CDR2 is SMNVEV (reference sequence). The chain joins TRBV27 to TRBJ2-3, with 14 bases identical to TRBD2. The receptor's source is a woman aged 18 to 35 in good health. The sample taken for sequencing was blood. In DNA form, the CDR3 reads TGTGCCAGCAGTTCGGGGACTAGCGGGAGAGAAAATACGCAGTATTTT. This encodes CASSSGTSGRENTQYF.